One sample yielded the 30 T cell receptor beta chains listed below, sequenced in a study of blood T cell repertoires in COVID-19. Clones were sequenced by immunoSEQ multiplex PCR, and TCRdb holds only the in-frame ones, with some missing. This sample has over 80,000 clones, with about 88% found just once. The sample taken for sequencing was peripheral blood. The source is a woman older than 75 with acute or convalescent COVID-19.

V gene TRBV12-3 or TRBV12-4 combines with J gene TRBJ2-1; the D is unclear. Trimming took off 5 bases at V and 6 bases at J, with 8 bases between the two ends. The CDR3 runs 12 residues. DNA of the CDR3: TGTGCCAGCAGTCCAGGCCCCAATGAGCAGTTCTTC. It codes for CASSPGPNEQFF.

In DNA, the CDR3 is TGTGCCAGCAGTCGAGCGGGAGCCCCCTACAATGAGCAGTTCTTC. Its protein is CASSRAGAPYNEQFF. This chain links TRBV27 with TRBJ2-1; 8 nucleotides agree with TRBD2. J was trimmed by 2 bases and V by 5 bases; bases with no gene match: 5. In germline, CDR1 is MNHEY, CDR2 SMNVEV (reference sequence). This CDR3 spans 15 amino acids.

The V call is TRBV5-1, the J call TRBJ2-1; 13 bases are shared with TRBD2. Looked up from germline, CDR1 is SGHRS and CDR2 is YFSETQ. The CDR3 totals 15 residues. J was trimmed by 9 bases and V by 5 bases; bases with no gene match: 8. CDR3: CASRSGLAGFGEQFF. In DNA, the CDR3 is TGCGCCAGCAGATCGGGACTAGCGGGATTCGGTGAGCAGTTCTTC.

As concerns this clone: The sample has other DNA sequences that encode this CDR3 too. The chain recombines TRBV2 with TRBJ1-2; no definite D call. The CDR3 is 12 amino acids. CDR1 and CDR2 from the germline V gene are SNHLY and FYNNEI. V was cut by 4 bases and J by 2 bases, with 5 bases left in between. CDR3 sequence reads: CASSGQNYGYTF. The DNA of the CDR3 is TGTGCCAGCAGTGGGCAGAACTATGGCTACACCTTC.

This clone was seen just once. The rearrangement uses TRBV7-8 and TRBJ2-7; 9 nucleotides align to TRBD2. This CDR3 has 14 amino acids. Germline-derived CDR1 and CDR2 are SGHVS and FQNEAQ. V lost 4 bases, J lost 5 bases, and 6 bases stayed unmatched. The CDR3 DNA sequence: TGTGCCAGCAGCTCCGGGACTAGCTGGAACGAGCAGTACTTC. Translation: CASSSGTSWNEQYF. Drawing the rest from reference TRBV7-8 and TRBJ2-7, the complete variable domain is GAGVSQSPRYKVAKRGQDVALRCDPISGHVSLFWYQQALGQGPEFLTYFQNEAQLDKSGLPSDRFFAERPEGSVSTLKIQRTQQEDSAVYLCASSSGTSWNEQYFGPGTRLTVT.

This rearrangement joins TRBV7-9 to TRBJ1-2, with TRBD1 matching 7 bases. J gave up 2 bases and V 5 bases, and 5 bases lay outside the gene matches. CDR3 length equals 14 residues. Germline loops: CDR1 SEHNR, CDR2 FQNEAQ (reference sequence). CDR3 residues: CASSLGTENYGYTF. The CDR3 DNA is TGTGCCAGCAGCCTCGGGACAGAGAACTATGGCTACACCTTC.

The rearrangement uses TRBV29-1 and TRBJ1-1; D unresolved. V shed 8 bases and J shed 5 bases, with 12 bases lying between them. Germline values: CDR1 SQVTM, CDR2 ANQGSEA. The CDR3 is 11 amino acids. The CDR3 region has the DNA TGCAGCTTCCGACCGGGAACTGAAGCTTTCTTT. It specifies CSFRPGTEAFF.

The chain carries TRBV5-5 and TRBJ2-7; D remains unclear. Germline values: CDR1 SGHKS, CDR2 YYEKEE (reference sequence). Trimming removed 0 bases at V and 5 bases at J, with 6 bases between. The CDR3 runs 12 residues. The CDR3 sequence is CASSLDLHEQYF. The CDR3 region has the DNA TGTGCCAGCAGCTTGGACTTACACGAGCAGTACTTC.

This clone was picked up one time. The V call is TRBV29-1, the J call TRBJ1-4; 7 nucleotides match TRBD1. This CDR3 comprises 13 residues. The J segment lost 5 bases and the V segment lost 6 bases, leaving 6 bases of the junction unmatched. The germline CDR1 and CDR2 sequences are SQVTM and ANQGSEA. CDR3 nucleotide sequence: TGCAGCGTCTTGGGGACAGCCAATGAAAAACTGTTTTTT. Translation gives CSVLGTANEKLFF.

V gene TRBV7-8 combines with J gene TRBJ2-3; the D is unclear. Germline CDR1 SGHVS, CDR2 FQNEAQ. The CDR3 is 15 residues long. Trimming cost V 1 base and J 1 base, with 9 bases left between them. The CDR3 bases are TGTGCCAGCAGCTTAGTTCCCCAGGGCACAGATACGCAGTATTTT. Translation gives CASSLVPQGTDTQYF.

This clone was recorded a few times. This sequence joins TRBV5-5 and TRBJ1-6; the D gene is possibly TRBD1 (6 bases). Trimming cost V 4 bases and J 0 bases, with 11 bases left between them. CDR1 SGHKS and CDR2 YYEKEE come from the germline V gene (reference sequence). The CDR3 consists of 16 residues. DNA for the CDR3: TGTGCCAGCAGCCAAACAGGGAGCTCCTATAATTCACCCCTCCACTTT. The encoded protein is CASSQTGSSYNSPLHF.

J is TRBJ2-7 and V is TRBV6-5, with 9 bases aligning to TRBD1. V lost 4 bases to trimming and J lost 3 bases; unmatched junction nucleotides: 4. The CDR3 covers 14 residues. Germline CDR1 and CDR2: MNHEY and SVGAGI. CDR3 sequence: CASSLTGGSYEQYF. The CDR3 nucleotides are TGTGCCAGCAGTTTAACAGGGGGCAGCTACGAGCAGTACTTC.

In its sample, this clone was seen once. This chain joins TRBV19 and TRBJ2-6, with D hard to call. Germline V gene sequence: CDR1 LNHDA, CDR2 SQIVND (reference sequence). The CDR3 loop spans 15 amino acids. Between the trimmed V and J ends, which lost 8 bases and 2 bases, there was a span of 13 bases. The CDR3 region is CASLAPFPGANVLTF. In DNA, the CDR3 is TGTGCCAGTTTGGCCCCATTCCCTGGGGCCAACGTCCTGACTTTC.

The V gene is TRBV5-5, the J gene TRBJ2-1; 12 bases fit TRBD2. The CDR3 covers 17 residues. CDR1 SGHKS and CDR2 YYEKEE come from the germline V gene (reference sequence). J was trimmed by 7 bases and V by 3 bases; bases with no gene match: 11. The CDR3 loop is CASSSTTLAGGRNEQFF. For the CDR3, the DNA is TGTGCCAGCAGCTCCACCACCCTAGCGGGGGGGCGTAATGAGCAGTTCTTC.

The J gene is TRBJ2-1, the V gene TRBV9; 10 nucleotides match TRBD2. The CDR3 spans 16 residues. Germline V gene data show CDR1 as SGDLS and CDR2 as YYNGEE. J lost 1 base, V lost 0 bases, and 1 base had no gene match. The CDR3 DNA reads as TGTGCCAGCAGCGTAGATAGCGGGAGGTCCTACAATGAGCAGTTCTTC. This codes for CASSVDSGRSYNEQFF.

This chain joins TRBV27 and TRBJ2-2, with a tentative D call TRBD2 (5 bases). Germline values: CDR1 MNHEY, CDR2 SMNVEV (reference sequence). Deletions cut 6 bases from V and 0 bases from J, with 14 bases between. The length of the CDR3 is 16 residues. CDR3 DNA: TGTGCCAGCAGAAAATTCGAGGGAGCGAACACCGGGGAGCTGTTTTTT. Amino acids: CASRKFEGANTGELFF.

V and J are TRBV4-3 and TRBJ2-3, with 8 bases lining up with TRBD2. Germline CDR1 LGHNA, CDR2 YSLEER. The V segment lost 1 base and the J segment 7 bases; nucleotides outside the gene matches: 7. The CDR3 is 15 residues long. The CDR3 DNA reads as TGCGCCAGCAGCCAAGGGCGCGGGGGGCTGTATACGCAGTATTTT. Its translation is CASSQGRGGLYTQYF.

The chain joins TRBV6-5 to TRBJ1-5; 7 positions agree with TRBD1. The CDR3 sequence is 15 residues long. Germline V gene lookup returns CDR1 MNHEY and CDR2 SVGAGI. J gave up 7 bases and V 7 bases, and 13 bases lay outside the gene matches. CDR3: CASMRGPIPGQPQHF. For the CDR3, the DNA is TGTGCCAGCATGAGGGGGCCCATCCCGGGGCAGCCCCAGCATTTT.

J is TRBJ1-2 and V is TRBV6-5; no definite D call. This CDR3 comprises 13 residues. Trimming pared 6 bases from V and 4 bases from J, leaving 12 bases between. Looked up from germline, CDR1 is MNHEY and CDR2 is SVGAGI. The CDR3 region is CASRTVGSYGYTF. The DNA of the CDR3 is TGTGCCAGCAGAACGGTCGGGTCCTATGGCTACACCTTC.

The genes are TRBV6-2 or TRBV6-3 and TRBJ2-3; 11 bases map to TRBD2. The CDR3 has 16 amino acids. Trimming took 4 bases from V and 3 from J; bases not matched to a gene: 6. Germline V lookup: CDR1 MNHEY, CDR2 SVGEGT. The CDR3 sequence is CASSSGTSGGTDTQYF. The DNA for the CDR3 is TGTGCCAGCAGTTCCGGGACTAGCGGCGGAACAGATACGCAGTATTTT.

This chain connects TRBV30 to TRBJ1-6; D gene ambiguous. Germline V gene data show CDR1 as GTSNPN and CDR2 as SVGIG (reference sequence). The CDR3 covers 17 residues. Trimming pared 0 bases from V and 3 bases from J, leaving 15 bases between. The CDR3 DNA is TGTGCCTGGAGTGTAGAAGGATCTAGGATCTATAATTCACCCCTCCACTTT. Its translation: CAWSVEGSRIYNSPLHF.

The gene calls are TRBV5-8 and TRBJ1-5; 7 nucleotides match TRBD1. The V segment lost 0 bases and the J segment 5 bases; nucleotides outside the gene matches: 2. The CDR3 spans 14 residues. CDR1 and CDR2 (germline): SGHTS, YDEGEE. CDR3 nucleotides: TGTGCCAGCAGCTTGGTGGGACAGTATCAGCCCCAGCATTTT. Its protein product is CASSLVGQYQPQHF.

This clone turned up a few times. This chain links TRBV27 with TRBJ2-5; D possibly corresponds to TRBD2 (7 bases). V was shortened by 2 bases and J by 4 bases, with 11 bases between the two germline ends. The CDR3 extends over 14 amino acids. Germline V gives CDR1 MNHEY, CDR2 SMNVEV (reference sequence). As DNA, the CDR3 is TGTGCCAGCAGTTTAGGGGGGGCTACAGAGACCCAGTACTTC. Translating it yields CASSLGGATETQYF.

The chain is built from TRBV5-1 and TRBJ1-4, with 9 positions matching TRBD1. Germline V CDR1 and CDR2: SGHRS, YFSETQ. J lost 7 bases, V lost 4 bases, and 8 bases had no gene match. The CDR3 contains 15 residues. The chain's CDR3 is CASSQATGGSEKLFF. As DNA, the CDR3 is TGCGCCAGCAGCCAGGCGACAGGGGGGAGTGAAAAACTGTTTTTT.

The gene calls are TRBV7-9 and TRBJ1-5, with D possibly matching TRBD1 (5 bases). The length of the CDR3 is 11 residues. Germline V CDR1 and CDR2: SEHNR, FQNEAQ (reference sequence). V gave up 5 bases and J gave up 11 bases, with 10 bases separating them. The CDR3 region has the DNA TGTGCCAGCAGCCAGGGAGGGGCCCAGCATTTT. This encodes CASSQGGAQHF.

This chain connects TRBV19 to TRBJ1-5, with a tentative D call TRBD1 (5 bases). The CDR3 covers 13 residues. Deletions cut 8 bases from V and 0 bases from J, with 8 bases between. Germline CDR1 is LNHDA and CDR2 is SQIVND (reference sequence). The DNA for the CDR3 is TGTGCCAGTGACAGAAATAGCAATCAGCCCCAGCATTTT. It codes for CASDRNSNQPQHF.

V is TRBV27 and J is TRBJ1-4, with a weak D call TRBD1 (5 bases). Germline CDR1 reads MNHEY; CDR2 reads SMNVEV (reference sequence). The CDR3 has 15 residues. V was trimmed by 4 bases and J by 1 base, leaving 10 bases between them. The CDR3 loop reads CASSSAGRTNEKLFF. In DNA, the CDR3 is TGTGCCAGCAGTTCCGCAGGGCGAACTAATGAAAAACTGTTTTTT.

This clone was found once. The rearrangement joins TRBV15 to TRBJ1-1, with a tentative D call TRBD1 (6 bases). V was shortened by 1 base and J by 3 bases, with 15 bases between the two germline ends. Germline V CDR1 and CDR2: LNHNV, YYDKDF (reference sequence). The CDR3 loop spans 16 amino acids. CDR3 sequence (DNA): TGTGCCACCAGCAGAGGTTCGAGGGGGGGGGACACTGAAGCTTTCTTT. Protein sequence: CATSRGSRGGDTEAFF.

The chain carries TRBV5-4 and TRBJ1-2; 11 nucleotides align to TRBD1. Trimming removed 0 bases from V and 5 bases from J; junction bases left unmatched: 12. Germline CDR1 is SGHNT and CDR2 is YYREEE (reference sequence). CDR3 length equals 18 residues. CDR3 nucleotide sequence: TGTGCCAGCAGCTTGGCCGGGACAGGGGGACAAGCAAGGTATGGCTACACCTTC. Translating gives CASSLAGTGGQARYGYTF.

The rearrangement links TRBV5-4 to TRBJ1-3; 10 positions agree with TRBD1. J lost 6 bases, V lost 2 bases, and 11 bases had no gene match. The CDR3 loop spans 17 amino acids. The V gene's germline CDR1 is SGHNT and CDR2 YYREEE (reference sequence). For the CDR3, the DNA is TGTGCCAGCAGCTTAGGATCGGCGACAGGGGGCACAAACACCATATATTTT. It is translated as CASSLGSATGGTNTIYF.